A single sample is the source of the 16 T cell receptor beta chains below, sequenced in a study of T cells in localized non-small cell lung cancer. Some clones are missing from TCRdb's copy, which holds only in-frame ones; the method was immunoSEQ multiplex PCR. The table includes over 70,000 clones, approximately 90% detected once. The sequenced sample was PBMCs, obtained before any cancer treatment. The source of these receptors is a woman aged 35 to 70 with stage II squamous cell lung carcinoma.

The rearrangement joins TRBV5-6 to TRBJ1-5; D is possibly TRBD1 (5 bases). The V gene's germline CDR1 is SGHDT and CDR2 YYEEEE. V shed 4 bases and J shed 3 bases, with 14 bases lying between them. The CDR3 length is 15 residues. CDR3: CASSNWGLINQPQHF. The CDR3 DNA follows: TGTGCCAGCAGCAACTGGGGACTTATCAATCAGCCCCAGCATTTT.

The count of this clone is one. The V and J genes are TRBV7-9 and TRBJ2-6; D is undetermined. Per germline, CDR1 SEHNR and CDR2 FQNEAQ (reference sequence). The CDR3 is 15 amino acids. The ends were cut back, 4 bases at V and 0 bases at J, with 7 bases in the middle. The CDR3 DNA reads TGTGCCAGCAGCTCTGACGACTCTGGGGCCAACGTCCTGACTTTC. Translated, it gives CASSSDDSGANVLTF.

This chain joins TRBV6-5 and TRBJ1-2; unclear D gene. V was clipped by 6 bases and J by 7 bases, with 15 bases between them. The CDR3 runs to 13 residues. CDR1 is MNHEY, CDR2 SVGAGI, per germline. The CDR3: CASRSGIIGGYTF. DNA of the CDR3: TGTGCCAGCAGGTCCGGGATTATCGGTGGCTACACCTTC.

About this clone itself: Mismatch with germline at one junction end may stem from a read error. The J gene is TRBJ1-5, the V gene TRBV6-1; 7 bases are a match to TRBD1. There are 16 residues in the CDR3. Germline lookup yields CDR1 MNHNS and CDR2 SASEGT. CDR3 sequence (DNA): TGTGCCAGCAGGGAAGGACAGGTCTATAGCAATCAGCCCCAGCATTTT. Its protein product is CASREGQVYSNQPQHF.

The chain uses TRBV4-2 and TRBJ2-3, with D hard to call. The germline gives CDR1 LGHNA, CDR2 YNFKEQ. The V gene lost 0 bases and the J gene lost 1 base, with 11 bases spanning the gap. The CDR3 loop spans 16 amino acids. CDR3 sequence reads: CASSQEAAPRTDTQYF. CDR3 nucleotides: TGTGCCAGCAGCCAAGAAGCAGCGCCACGCACAGATACGCAGTATTTT.

The genes are TRBV29-1 and TRBJ1-2; 7 nucleotides match TRBD1. The V segment lost 5 bases and the J segment 0 bases; nucleotides outside the gene matches: 15. This CDR3 region has 17 residues. Germline V gene sequence: CDR1 SQVTM, CDR2 ANQGSEA. The CDR3 nucleotides are TGCAGCGTTTCCCATTTGGGACAGTCGACAGCTAACTATGGCTACACCTTC. Encoded protein: CSVSHLGQSTANYGYTF.

The V and J genes are TRBV27 and TRBJ2-7; the D gene is possibly TRBD1 (6 bases). V was shortened by 7 bases and J by 7 bases, with 11 bases between the two germline ends. The CDR3 runs to 11 residues. Germline CDR1 MNHEY, CDR2 SMNVEV (reference sequence). CDR3 sequence reads: CASISGQEQYF. The CDR3 bases are TGTGCCAGCATCTCCGGACAGGAGCAGTACTTC.

The chain employs TRBV27 and TRBJ1-2; the match to TRBD1 covers 9 bases. V lost 3 bases and J lost 4; bases outside the gene matches: 6. The CDR3 is made up of 15 amino acids. Germline V CDR1 and CDR2: MNHEY, SMNVEV (reference sequence). CDR3 protein: CASSFGTGLSYGYTF. CDR3 sequence (DNA): TGTGCCAGCAGTTTCGGGACAGGGTTAAGCTATGGCTACACCTTC.

The V and J genes are TRBV7-9 and TRBJ2-1; 7 nucleotides match TRBD1. V was clipped by 1 base and J by 4 bases; unmatched bases: 7. The CDR3 loop spans 16 amino acids. Per germline, CDR1 SEHNR and CDR2 FQNEAQ (reference sequence). DNA of the CDR3: TGTGCCAGCAGCTTAGGAGGGGGCGCCGGGTACAATGAGCAGTTCTTC. It specifies CASSLGGGAGYNEQFF.

This clone has more than one count but fewer than ten. The chain is built from TRBV10-3 and TRBJ2-5; a possible D gene is TRBD2 (5 bases). There are 14 residues in the CDR3. V was cut by 6 bases and J by 0 bases, with 11 bases left in between. The germline gives CDR1 ENHRY, CDR2 SYGVKD. The CDR3 bases are TGTGCCATCAGCCTGGACTTGTACCAAGAGACCCAGTACTTC. Amino acids: CAISLDLYQETQYF.

V usage is TRBV5-6 and J usage is TRBJ2-1; D gene unclear. V lost 0 bases and J 10 bases, leaving 17 bases between the germline ends. This CDR3 is built from 15 residues. Germline CDR1 and CDR2: SGHDT and YYEEEE. The CDR3 is CASSLGIWSPGEQFF. The CDR3 DNA reads as TGTGCCAGCAGCTTGGGGATATGGTCTCCTGGGGAGCAGTTCTTC.

The chain couples TRBV5-1 to TRBJ1-5; 8 bases agree with TRBD1. CDR1 SGHRS and CDR2 YFSETQ come from the germline V gene. Trimming removed 4 bases from V and 7 bases from J; junction bases left unmatched: 4. There are 13 residues in the CDR3. CDR3 DNA: TGCGCCAGCAGCAGGACAGGGAACCAGCCCCAGCATTTT. Translating gives CASSRTGNQPQHF.

This sequence joins TRBV9 and TRBJ2-7, with D perhaps matching TRBD2 (6 bases). Germline CDR1 is SGDLS and CDR2 is YYNGEE. The CDR3 has 16 residues. V lost 2 bases and J lost 1, with 16 bases in between. CDR3 residues: CASSVNPGTPSYEQYF. In DNA form, the CDR3 reads TGTGCCAGCAGCGTCAACCCCGGGACTCCATCCTACGAGCAGTACTTC.

The V and J genes are TRBV28 and TRBJ1-5, with TRBD1 as a possible D gene (5 bases). The CDR3 is 15 amino acids. Germline values: CDR1 MDHEN, CDR2 SYDVKM. V was trimmed by 4 bases and J by 4 bases, leaving 14 bases between them. The CDR3: CASSSLGRENQPQHF. DNA for the CDR3: TGTGCCAGCAGTTCGTTGGGCAGGGAAAATCAGCCCCAGCATTTT.

V and J are TRBV20-1 and TRBJ2-3; D not resolved. CDR1 and CDR2 from the germline V gene are DFQATT and SNEGSKA (reference sequence). The CDR3 sequence is 11 residues long. Between the trimmed V and J ends, which lost 6 bases and 4 bases, there was a span of 8 bases. The CDR3 sequence: CSAQDADTQYF. The CDR3 coding sequence is TGCAGTGCGCAAGATGCAGATACGCAGTATTTT.

This clone was found once. The chain uses TRBV7-9 and TRBJ2-7, with a possible D match to TRBD2 (6 bases). The V end was cut by 2 bases, the J end by 3 bases, with 17 bases between. The germline gives CDR1 SEHNR, CDR2 FQNEAQ (reference sequence). This CDR3 region has 16 residues. The DNA for the CDR3 is TGTGCCAGCAGCTTATATTTTGCGGGGAGCGACTACGAGCAGTACTTC. Its protein is CASSLYFAGSDYEQYF.